These T cell receptor beta chains were read from a single sample in a study of cytomegalovirus exposure and HLA in healthy donors. Here immunoSEQ multiplex PCR was the method, and the copy in TCRdb shows in-frame clones only, minus some. The sample shows roughly 150,000 clones, roughly 70% of them seen only once. The sample consisted of PBMCs. The receptors originated from a young man in good health and CMV-seropositive. Each CDR3 is given with its conserved first and last residue. A D gene is named only where the DNA matches it firmly. Clone size is given for some rows only: seen once, a few or many times, or a class if the clone is expanded.

>TRBV7-2|few|-|TRBJ2-2
CASSLSWRYANTGELFF
TGTGCCAGCAGCTTATCTTGGCGGTACGCGAACACCGGGGAGCTGTTTTTT
>TRBV14|-|-|TRBJ2-1
CASSPGKTWPYGEQFF
TGTGCCAGCAGCCCAGGAAAAACTTGGCCGTACGGTGAGCAGTTCTTC
>TRBV12-5|few|TRBD1|TRBJ2-7
CASGPGQGTYEQYF
TGTGCTAGTGGCCCGGGACAGGGGACCTACGAGCAGTACTTC
>TRBV5-1|-|TRBD2|TRBJ2-7
CASSLGGSQSYEQYF
TGCGCCAGCAGCTTGGGCGGGAGTCAGTCCTACGAGCAGTACTTC
>TRBV5-1|-|TRBD1|TRBJ1-1
CASSRWTGENTEAFF
TGCGCCAGCAGCCGGTGGACAGGGGAGAACACTGAAGCTTTCTTT
>TRBV29-1|once|-|TRBJ1-6
CSPRFDSSYNSPLHF
TGCAGCCCGAGATTTGACAGTTCCTATAATTCACCCCTCCACTTT
>TRBV5-1|-|-|TRBJ2-7
CASSLAAASYEQYF
TGCGCCAGCAGCTTGGCAGCGGCCTCCTACGAGCAGTACTTC
>TRBV11-3|few|-|TRBJ2-6
CASRQPSGITDSGANVLTF
TGTGCCAGCAGACAGCCGTCAGGGATTACAGACTCTGGGGCCAACGTCCTGACTTTC
>TRBV27|-|-|TRBJ1-1
CASGFEGRNTEAFF
TGTGCCAGTGGGTTTGAGGGCCGTAACACTGAAGCTTTCTTT
>TRBV11-2|-|-|TRBJ2-5
CASTSITGETQYF
TGTGCCAGCACCTCAATCACGGGGGAGACCCAGTACTTC
>TRBV14|-|-|TRBJ2-7
CASSQDRGEQYF
TGTGCCAGCAGCCAAGATCGGGGGGAGCAGTACTTC
>TRBV6-5|-|-|TRBJ2-7
CASSYSQGVYEQYF
TGTGCCAGCAGTTACTCCCAGGGTGTCTACGAGCAGTACTTC
>TRBV7-3|few|TRBD2|TRBJ2-7
CASSLFGWAVGGERSYEQYF
TGTGCCAGCAGCTTATTCGGTTGGGCTGTCGGGGGGGAGAGGTCCTACGAGCAGTACTTC
>TRBV2|-|-|TRBJ2-1
CASWRLVGNEQLF
TGTGCCAGCTGGAGACTAGTGGGCAATGAGCAGCTCTTC
>TRBV2|-|TRBD2|TRBJ2-2
CASSERNGRALANTGELFF
TGTGCCAGCAGTGAAAGGAACGGGAGGGCCCTCGCGAACACCGGGGAGCTGTTTTTT
>TRBV4-1|-|TRBD2|TRBJ2-1
CASSQGLAHYNEQFF
TGCGCCAGCAGCCAAGGACTAGCCCATTACAATGAGCAGTTCTTC
>TRBV9|-|-|TRBJ1-2
CASSVQPTAQNDYGYTF
TGTGCCAGCAGCGTACAACCGACAGCCCAGAACGACTATGGCTACACCTTC
>TRBV5-1|-|-|TRBJ2-7
CASGDPDSPPFYEQYF
TGCGCCAGCGGGGATCCGGACTCACCCCCTTTTTACGAGCAGTACTTC
>TRBV11-2|-|TRBD1|TRBJ1-2
CASSTYRGPDGYTF
TGTGCCAGCAGTACATACAGGGGTCCGGACGGCTACACCTTC
>TRBV5-4|-|-|TRBJ2-7
CASSLYRTVDEQYF
TGTGCCAGCAGCTTGTATCGGACAGTTGACGAGCAGTACTTC
>TRBV18|-|-|TRBJ2-7
CASSPPTRNAEQYF
TGTGCCAGCTCACCACCGACCAGGAACGCCGAGCAGTACTTC
>TRBV27|-|-|TRBJ2-5
CASSSPSTGKETQYF
TGTGCCAGCAGTTCCCCCTCGACGGGGAAAGAGACCCAGTACTTC
>TRBV7-8|few|TRBD1|TRBJ2-5
CASSGRGRDDGTQYF
TGTGCCAGCAGCGGCAGGGGGCGGGATGATGGGACCCAGTACTTC
>TRBV28|-|-|TRBJ1-6
CASSLRDLGLPLHF
TGTGCCAGCAGTTTGAGGGACTTGGGGCTACCCCTCCACTTT
>TRBV10-1|-|TRBD2|TRBJ2-7
CASSVAGGPSYEQYF
TGCGCCAGCAGTGTAGCGGGAGGGCCGAGCTACGAGCAGTACTTC
>TRBV5-1|-|-|TRBJ2-1
CASSIQTGNEQFF
TGCGCCAGCAGCATCCAAACAGGGAATGAGCAGTTCTTC
>TRBV7-8|-|TRBD2|TRBJ2-7
CASSLPPRLAGSYEQYF
TGTGCCAGCAGCTTACCCCCCCGACTAGCGGGCTCCTACGAGCAGTACTTC
>TRBV13|-|-|TRBJ2-3
CASTGPPTDTQYF
TGTGCCAGCACCGGTCCCCCCACAGATACGCAGTATTTT
>TRBV5-4|-|TRBD2|TRBJ2-7
CASSLGGGSYEQYF
TGTGCCAGCAGCTTGGGGGGGGGCTCCTACGAGCAGTACTTC
>TRBV7-3|-|TRBD2|TRBJ2-2
CASSSGTSGRSGELFF
TGTGCCAGCAGTTCCGGGACTAGCGGGAGGTCTGGGGAGCTGTTTTTT
>TRBV30|once|TRBD2|TRBJ2-3
CAWSVASGSADTQYF
TGTGCCTGGAGTGTGGCTAGCGGGAGTGCAGATACGCAGTATTTT
>TRBV15|-|TRBD1|TRBJ1-5
CATSRQGAGNQPQHF
TGTGCCACCAGTAGACAGGGGGCGGGCAATCAGCCCCAGCATTTT
>TRBV15|-|TRBD1|TRBJ1-5
CATSSRGNQPQHF
TGTGCCACCAGCAGCAGGGGGAATCAGCCCCAGCATTTT
>TRBV28|-|TRBD1|TRBJ1-2
CASSFPDRVGGYTF
TGTGCCAGCAGTTTCCCGGACAGGGTTGGTGGCTACACCTTC
>TRBV19|-|-|TRBJ2-3
CASSQQAQGTQYF
TGTGCCAGTAGTCAACAGGCACAGGGTACGCAGTATTTT
>TRBV6-6|-|-|TRBJ2-7
CASSQFYEQYF
TGTGCCAGCAGCCAATTCTACGAGCAGTACTTC
>TRBV21-1|-|-|TRBJ2-7
CASSKDPDSSYEQYF
TGTGCCAGCAGCAAAGATCCGGACAGCTCCTACGAGCAGTACTTC
>TRBV10-3|-|TRBD1|TRBJ2-7
CAITSGQGNYEQYF
TGTGCCATCACTTCGGGACAGGGGAACTACGAGCAGTACTTC
>TRBV5-1|-|TRBD1|TRBJ2-2
CASRETGGRTGELFF
TGCGCCAGCAGGGAGACAGGGGGCCGCACCGGGGAGCTGTTTTTT
>TRBV7-2|-|-|TRBJ1-2
CASSFGQNYGYTF
TGTGCCAGCAGCTTTGGCCAGAACTATGGCTACACCTTC
>TRBV28|few|TRBD2|TRBJ2-7
CASSFLLLERREAHEQYF
TGTGCCAGCAGTTTCCTTCTACTGGAACGGCGGGAGGCACACGAGCAGTACTTC
>TRBV7-6|-|TRBD2|TRBJ2-3
CASSTGLAERTDTQYF
TGTGCCAGCAGCACGGGACTAGCGGAACGCACAGATACGCAGTATTTT
>TRBV30|-|TRBD1|TRBJ1-1
CAWSRQGNTEAFF
TGTGCCTGGAGTCGACAGGGCAACACTGAAGCTTTCTTT
>TRBV2|few|-|TRBJ2-7
CASSEYDRRYEQYF
TGTGCCAGCAGTGAATATGACAGGAGGTACGAGCAGTACTTC
>TRBV5-1|-|-|TRBJ2-3
CASSLGPARDTQYF
TGCGCCAGCAGCTTGGGGCCAGCGCGGGATACGCAGTATTTT
>TRBV25-1|-|-|TRBJ2-3
CASSDPGAYTDTQYF
TGTGCCAGCAGTGATCCCGGAGCCTACACAGATACGCAGTATTTT
>TRBV19|few|TRBD2|TRBJ2-1
CASSPLLLAGGGNEQFF
TGTGCCAGTAGTCCTCTCCTCCTAGCGGGAGGCGGGAATGAGCAGTTCTTC
>TRBV5-1|once|TRBD1|TRBJ2-7
CASSPGTGVATQYF
TGCGCCAGCAGCCCTGGGACAGGGGTGGCGACGCAGTACTTC